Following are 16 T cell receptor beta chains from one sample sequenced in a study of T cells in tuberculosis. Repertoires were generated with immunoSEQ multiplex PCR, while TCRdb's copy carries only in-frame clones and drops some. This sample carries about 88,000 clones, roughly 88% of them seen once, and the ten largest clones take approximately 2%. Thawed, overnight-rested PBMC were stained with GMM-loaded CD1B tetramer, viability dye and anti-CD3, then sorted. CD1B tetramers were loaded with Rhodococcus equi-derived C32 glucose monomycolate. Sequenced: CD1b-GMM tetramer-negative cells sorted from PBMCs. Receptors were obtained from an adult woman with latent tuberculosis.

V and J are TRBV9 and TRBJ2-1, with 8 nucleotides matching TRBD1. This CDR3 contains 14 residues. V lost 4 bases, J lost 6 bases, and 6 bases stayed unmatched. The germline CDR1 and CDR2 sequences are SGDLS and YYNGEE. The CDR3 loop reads CASSSAGTGNEQFF. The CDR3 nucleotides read TGTGCCAGCAGCTCGGCCGGGACAGGCAATGAGCAGTTCTTC.

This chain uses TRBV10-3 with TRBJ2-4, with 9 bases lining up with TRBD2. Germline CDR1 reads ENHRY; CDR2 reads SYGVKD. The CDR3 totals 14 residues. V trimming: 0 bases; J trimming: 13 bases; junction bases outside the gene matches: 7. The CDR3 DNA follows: TGTGCCATCAGTGAGTCGTCTAGCGGGGTCTCGCAGTACTTC. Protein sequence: CAISESSSGVSQYF.

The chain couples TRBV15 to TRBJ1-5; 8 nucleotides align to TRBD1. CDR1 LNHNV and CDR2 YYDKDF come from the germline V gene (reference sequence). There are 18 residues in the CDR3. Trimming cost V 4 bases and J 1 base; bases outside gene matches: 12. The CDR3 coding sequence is TGTGCCACCAGCACCATCTTGGACAGGGAGGGCAGCAATCAGCCCCAGCATTTT. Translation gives CATSTILDREGSNQPQHF.

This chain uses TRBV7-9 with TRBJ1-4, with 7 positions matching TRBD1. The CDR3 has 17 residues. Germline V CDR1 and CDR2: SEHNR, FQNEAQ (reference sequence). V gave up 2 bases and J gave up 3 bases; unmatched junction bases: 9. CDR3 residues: CASSLLGLTGANEKLFF. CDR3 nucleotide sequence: TGTGCCAGCAGCTTACTCGGGCTCACAGGGGCTAATGAAAAACTGTTTTTT.

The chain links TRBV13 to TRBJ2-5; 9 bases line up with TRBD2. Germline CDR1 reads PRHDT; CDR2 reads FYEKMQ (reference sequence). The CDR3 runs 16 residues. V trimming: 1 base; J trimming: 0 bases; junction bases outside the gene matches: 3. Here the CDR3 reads CASSLATSGDQETQYF. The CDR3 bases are TGTGCCAGCAGCTTAGCGACTAGCGGAGACCAAGAGACCCAGTACTTC.

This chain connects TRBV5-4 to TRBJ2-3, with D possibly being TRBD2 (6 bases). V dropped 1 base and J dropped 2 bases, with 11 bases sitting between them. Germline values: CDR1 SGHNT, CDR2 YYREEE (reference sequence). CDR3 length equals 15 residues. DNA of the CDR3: TGTGCCAGCAGCTTGAAGGACTACTCCACAGATACGCAGTATTTT. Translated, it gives CASSLKDYSTDTQYF.

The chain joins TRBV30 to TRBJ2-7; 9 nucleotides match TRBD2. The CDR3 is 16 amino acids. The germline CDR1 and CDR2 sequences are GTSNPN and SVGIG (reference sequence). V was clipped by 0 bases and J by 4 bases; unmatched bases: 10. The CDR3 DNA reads TGTGCCTGGAGTGTAGCGGGGGGCCCTAAACCTTACGAGCAGTACTTC. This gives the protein CAWSVAGGPKPYEQYF.

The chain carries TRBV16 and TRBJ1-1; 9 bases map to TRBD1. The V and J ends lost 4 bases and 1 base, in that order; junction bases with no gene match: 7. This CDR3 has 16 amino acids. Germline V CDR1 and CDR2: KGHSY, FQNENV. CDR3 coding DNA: TGTGCCAGCAGCCGGCTTCCGGGACAGGGGAACACTGAAGCTTTCTTT. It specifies CASSRLPGQGNTEAFF.

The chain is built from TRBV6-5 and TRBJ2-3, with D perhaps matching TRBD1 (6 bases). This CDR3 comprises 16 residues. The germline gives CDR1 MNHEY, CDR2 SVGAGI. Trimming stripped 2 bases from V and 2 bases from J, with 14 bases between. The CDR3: CASSYGSGDITDTQYF. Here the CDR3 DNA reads TGTGCCAGCAGTTACGGGAGTGGGGACATCACAGATACGCAGTATTTT.

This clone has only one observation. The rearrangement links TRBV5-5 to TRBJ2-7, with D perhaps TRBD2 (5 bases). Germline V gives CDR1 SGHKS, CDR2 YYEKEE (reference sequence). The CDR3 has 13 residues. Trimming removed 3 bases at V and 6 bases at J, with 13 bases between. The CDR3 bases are TGTGCCAGCAGCTGGGAGCTATTAGCCGAGCAGTACGTC. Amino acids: CASSWELLAEQYV.

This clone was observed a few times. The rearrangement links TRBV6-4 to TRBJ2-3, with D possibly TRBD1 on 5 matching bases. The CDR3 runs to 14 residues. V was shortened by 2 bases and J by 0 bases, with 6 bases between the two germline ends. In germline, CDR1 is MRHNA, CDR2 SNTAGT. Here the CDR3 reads CASSDRGSTDTQYF. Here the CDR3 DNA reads TGTGCCAGCAGTGACAGGGGAAGCACAGATACGCAGTATTTT.

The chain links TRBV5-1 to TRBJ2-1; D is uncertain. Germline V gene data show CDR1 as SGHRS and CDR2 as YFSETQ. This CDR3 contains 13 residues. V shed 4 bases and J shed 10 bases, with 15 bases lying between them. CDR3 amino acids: CASSPELFLEQFF. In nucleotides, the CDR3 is TGCGCCAGCAGCCCGGAACTATTTTTAGAGCAGTTCTTC.

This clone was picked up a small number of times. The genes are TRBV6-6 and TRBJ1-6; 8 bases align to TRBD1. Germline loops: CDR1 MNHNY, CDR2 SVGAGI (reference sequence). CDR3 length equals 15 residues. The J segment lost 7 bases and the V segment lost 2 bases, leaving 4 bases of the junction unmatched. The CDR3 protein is CASSYRRQGNSPLHF. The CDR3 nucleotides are TGTGCCAGCAGTTACCGCCGACAGGGGAATTCACCCCTCCACTTT.

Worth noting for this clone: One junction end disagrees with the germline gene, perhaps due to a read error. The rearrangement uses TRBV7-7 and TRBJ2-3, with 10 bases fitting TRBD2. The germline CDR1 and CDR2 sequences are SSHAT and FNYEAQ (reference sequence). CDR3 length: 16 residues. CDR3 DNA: TGTGCTAGCAGCCCAAACAGCGGGGGGGTCACAGATACGCAGTATTTT. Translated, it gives CASSPNSGGVTDTQYF.

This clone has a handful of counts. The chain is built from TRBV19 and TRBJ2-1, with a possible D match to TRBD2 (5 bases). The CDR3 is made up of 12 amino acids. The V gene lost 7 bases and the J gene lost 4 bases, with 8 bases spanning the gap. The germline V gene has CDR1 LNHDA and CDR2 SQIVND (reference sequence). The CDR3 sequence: CASTRGYNEQFF. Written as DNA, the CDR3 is TGTGCCAGTACGCGAGGGTACAATGAGCAGTTCTTC.

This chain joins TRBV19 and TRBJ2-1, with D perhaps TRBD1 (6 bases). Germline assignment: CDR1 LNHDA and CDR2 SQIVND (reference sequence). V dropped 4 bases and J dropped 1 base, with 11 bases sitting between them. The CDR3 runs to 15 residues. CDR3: CASSKQGQSYNEQFF. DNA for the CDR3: TGTGCCAGTAGTAAACAGGGTCAGTCCTACAATGAGCAGTTCTTC.